This T cell receptor (beta chain) was recorded in a study of identical twins (dated by TCRdb to about 2016). For the study in its entirety: TCR alpha and beta repertoires from monozygotic twins, unrelated adults of various ages and cord blood were deep-sequenced to test whether fetal clonotypes persist. To rule out contamination, replicate twin experiments were performed at different times with different library preparation protocols. General findings and caveats noted by the study authors: In beta out-of-frame sequences, excess twin sharing was weaker, because having fewer shared sequences lowered the signal-to-noise ratio. Zero-insertion analyses could be partly confounded by invariant T cells such as MAIT and iNKT, though diverse VJ usage argued against such confounding for most clonotypes. Compared with coincidental sharing between unrelated individuals, out-of-frame TCR alpha sequences shared between twins showed an excess of sequences with low generation probability. Because the same donors could not be followed over many years, the conclusions depended on cross-sectional statistical analysis. Abundant cord blood beta clonotypes carried fewer insertions; young adult naive repertoires showed a weaker similar trend, while memory repertoires showed none. Out-of-frame TCR alpha sharing in monozygotic twins was systematically underestimated by recombination models, whereas sharing between unrelated individuals was in agreement with the recombination models.

All donors were healthy Caucasians. Three pairs of female monozygotic twins, all aged about 18 to 30 years, made up the twin cohort. Positive isolation kits from Invitrogen were used to isolate CD4+ and CD8+ T cell populations. This clonotype was picked up many times. What antigen it recognizes has not been identified. The input lacks base qualities; no much larger clone sits a single base away. Library construction relied on 5' RACE. Sequenced on an Illumina HiSeq 2000. Template switching introduced a universal primer binding site; the final cDNA contained a unique molecular identifier, enabling accurate counting of TCR cDNA molecules. Specific primers in the conserved constant-segment region were used to synthesize first-strand cDNA for TCR alpha and beta chains. To control for contamination, every cDNA library carried two barcodes: a SMART-Mk sample barcode plus Illumina barcodes. Two successive PCR steps introduced TruSeq adapter sequences along with Illumina sample barcodes. TCR alpha and beta cDNA libraries were sequenced on the Illumina HiSeq platform with custom primers. On the authors' methods: MiGEC was used to process raw reads and extract unique molecular identifiers, and MiXCR was used to find CDR3 positions. Recombination models were inferred per individual with the repgenHMM and IGoR tools using an EM algorithm. The analysis of shared clonotypes was done with the tcR package in R, with sharing normalized by the product of cloneset sizes. Out-of-frame nonproductive sequences were analyzed to study raw recombination free of thymic and clonal selection effects. TCRdb reprocessed the public reads (quality trimming at Q25 with fastp, clone calling with MiXCR) and kept in-frame beta chains. Rows merge per CDR3 protein into single entries with the most common DNA and genes. These V and J calls rely on TCRdb rather than the paper's analysis. The table for this sample lists 250,000 to 300,000 distinct CDR3 sequences; 9.5% of them were counted only once. Of the sample, 6% to 8.5% is held by the ten largest clones.

The germline V gene encodes CDR1 LGHNA and CDR2 YNFKEQ. From the cysteine through the phenylalanine, the CDR3 covers 18 amino acids. Of the read, only the CDR3 DNA is kept; its 54 bases are in frame from base 1. The V end loses 3 bases and the J end loses 0 bases, and a stretch of 18 bases separates them. Another study also made use of these data, one on yellow fever vaccine responses in identical twins. The second paper states: The authors reported that the T cell response to vaccination in identical twins appeared partly convergent and partly personalized. The study precisely tracked vaccine-responding T cell clones in identical twins.

The sequenced sample was CD8+ T cells sorted from blood. The V gene is TRBV4-2 and the J gene is TRBJ2-1, with the D gene call left open. This clonotype was sampled from a woman aged 18 to 35 in good health. This receptor carries the CDR3 CASSQNTYKSSSYNEQFF. At the DNA level, the sequence is TGTGCCAGCAGCCAGAACACCTATAAATCCAGCTCCTACAATGAGCAGTTCTTC.